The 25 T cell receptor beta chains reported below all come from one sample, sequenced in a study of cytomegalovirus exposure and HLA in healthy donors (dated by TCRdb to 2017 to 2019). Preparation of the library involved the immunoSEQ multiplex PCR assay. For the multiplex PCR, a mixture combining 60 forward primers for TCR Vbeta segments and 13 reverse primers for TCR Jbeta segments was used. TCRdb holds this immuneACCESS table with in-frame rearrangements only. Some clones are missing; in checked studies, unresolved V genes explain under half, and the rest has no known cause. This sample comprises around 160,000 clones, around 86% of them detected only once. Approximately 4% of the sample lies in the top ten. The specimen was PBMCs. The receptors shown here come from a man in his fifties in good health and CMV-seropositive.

This CDR3 reads CSVQTGTGKTEAFF. The CDR3 DNA reads TGCAGCGTGCAAACCGGGACAGGGAAGACTGAAGCTTTCTTT. The chain joins TRBV29-1 to TRBJ1-1, with 9 nucleotides matching TRBD1. With V trimmed by 6 bases and J by 5 bases, 10 bases remained unmatched. Germline values: CDR1 SQVTM, CDR2 ANQGSEA. This CDR3 has 14 residues.

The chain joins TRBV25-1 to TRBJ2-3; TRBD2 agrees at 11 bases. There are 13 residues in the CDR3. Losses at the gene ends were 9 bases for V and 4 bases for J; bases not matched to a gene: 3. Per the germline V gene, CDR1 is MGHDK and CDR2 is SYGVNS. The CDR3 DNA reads TGTGCCAGTAGCGGGGGGGCCCCAGATACGCAGTATTTT. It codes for CASSGGAPDTQYF.

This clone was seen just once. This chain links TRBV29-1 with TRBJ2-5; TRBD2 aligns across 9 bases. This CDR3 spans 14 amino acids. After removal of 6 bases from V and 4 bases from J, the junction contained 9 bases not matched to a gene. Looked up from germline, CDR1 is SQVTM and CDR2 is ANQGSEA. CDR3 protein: CSVGVAGVPETQYF. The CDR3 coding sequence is TGCAGCGTCGGCGTAGCGGGAGTCCCAGAGACCCAGTACTTC.

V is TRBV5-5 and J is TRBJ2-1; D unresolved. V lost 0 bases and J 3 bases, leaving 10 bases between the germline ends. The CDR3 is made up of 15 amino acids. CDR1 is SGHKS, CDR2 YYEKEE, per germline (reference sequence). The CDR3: CASSLVFAVYNEQFF. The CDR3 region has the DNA TGTGCCAGCAGCTTGGTGTTTGCGGTCTACAATGAGCAGTTCTTC.

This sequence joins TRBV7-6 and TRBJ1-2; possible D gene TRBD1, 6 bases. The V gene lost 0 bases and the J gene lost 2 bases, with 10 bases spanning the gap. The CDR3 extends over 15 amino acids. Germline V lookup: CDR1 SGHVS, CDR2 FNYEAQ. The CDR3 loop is CASSLALRGNYGYTF. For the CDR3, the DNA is TGTGCCAGCAGCTTAGCCCTCAGGGGCAACTATGGCTACACCTTC.

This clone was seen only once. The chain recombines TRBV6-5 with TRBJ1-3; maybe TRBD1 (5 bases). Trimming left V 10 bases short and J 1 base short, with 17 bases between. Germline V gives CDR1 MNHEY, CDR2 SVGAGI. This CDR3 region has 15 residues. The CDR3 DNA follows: TGTGCCACCATAAGGTCGGGGGGATCTGGAAACACCATATATTTT. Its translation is CATIRSGGSGNTIYF.

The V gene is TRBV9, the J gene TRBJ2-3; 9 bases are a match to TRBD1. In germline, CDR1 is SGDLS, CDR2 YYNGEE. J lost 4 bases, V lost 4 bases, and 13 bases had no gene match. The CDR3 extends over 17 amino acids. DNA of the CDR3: TGTGCCAGCAGCCCCCGTGGAGGGACAGGGTATGCAGATACGCAGTATTTT. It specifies CASSPRGGTGYADTQYF.

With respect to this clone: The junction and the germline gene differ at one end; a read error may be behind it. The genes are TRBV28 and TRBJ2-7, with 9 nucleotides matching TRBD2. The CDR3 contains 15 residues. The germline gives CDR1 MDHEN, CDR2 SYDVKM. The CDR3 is CASSSHSGRSYKQYF. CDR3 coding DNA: TGTGCCAGCAGTTCCCATAGCGGGAGATCCTACAAGCAGTACTTC. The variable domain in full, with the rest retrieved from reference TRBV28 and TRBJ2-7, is DVKVTQSSRYLVKRTGEKVFLECVQDMDHENMFWYRQDPGLGLRLIYFSYDVKMKEKGDIPEGYSVSREKKERFSLILESASTNQTSMYLCASSSHSGRSYKQYFGPGTRLTVT.

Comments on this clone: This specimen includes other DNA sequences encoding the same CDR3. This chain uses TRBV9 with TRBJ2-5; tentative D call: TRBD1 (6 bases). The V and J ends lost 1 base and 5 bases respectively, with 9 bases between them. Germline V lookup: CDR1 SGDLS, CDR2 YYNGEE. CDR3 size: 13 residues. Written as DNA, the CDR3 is TGTGCCAGCAGCGTAACAGGGCGGGAGACCCAGTACTTC. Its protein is CASSVTGRETQYF.

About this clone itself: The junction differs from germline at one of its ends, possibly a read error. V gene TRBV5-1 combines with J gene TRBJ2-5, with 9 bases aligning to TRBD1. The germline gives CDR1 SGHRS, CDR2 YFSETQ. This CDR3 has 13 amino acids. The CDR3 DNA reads TGCGCCGGCAGGGGGACAGGGCGGGAGACCCAGTACTTC. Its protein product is CAGRGTGRETQYF.

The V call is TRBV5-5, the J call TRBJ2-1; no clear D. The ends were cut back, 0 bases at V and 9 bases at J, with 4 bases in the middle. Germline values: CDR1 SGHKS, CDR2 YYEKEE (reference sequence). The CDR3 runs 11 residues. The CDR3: CASSLAVEQFF. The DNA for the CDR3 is TGTGCCAGCAGCTTGGCCGTTGAGCAGTTCTTC.

CDR3 protein: CASSPDRVVSYEQYF. CDR3 nucleotides: TGTGCCAGCAGTCCGGACAGGGTGGTCTCCTACGAGCAGTACTTC. The chain joins TRBV6-1 to TRBJ2-7; 8 bases line up with TRBD1. The CDR3 extends over 15 amino acids. After removal of 5 bases from V and 0 bases from J, the junction contained 6 bases not matched to a gene. The V gene's germline CDR1 is MNHNS and CDR2 SASEGT.

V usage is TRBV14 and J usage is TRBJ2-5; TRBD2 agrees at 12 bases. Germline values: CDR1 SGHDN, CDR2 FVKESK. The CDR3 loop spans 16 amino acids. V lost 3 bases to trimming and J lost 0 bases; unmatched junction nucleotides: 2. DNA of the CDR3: TGTGCCAGCAGCCATAGACTAGCGGGAGACCAAGAGACCCAGTACTTC. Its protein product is CASSHRLAGDQETQYF.

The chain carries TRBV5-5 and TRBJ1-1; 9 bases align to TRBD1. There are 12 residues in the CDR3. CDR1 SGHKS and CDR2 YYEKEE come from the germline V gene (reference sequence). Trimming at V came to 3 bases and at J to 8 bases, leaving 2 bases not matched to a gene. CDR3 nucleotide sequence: TGTGCCAGCAGCTGGACAGGGGAAGAAGCTTTCTTT. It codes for CASSWTGEEAFF. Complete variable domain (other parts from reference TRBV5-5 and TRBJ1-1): DAGVTQSPTHLIKTRGQQVTLRCSPISGHKSVSWYQQVLGQGPQFIFQYYEKEERGRGNFPDRFSARQFPNYSSELNVNALLLGDSALYLCASSWTGEEAFFGQGTRLTVV.

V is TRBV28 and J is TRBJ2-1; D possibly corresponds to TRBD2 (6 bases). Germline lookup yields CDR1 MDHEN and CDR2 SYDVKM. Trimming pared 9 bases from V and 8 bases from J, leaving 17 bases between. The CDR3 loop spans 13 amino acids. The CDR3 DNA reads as TGTGCCAGTAAAGCGGGTAGGGTGGATGAGCAGTTCTTC. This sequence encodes CASKAGRVDEQFF.

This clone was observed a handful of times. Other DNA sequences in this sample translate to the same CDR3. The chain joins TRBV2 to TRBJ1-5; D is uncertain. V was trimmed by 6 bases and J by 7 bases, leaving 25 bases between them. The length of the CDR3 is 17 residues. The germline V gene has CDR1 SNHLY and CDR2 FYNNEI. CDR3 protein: CASSPPLYSKFRQPQHF. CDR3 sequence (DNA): TGTGCCAGCAGCCCCCCCCTCTATTCAAAATTTAGACAGCCCCAGCATTTT. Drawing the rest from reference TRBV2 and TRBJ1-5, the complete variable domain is EPEVTQTPSHQVTQMGQEVILRCVPISNHLYFYWYRQILGQKVEFLVSFYNNEISEKSEIFDDQFSVERPDGSNFTLKIRSTKLEDSAMYFCASSPPLYSKFRQPQHFGDGTRLSIL.

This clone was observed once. The CDR3 DNA reads TGCGCCAGCAGCCAAGATGGGACAGGGGTGGATACGCAGTATTTT. It codes for CASSQDGTGVDTQYF. The V gene is TRBV4-1, the J gene TRBJ2-3; TRBD1 agrees at 10 bases. The CDR3 consists of 15 residues. Trimming took 0 bases from V and 6 from J; bases not matched to a gene: 3. Per germline, CDR1 MGHRA and CDR2 YSYEKL.

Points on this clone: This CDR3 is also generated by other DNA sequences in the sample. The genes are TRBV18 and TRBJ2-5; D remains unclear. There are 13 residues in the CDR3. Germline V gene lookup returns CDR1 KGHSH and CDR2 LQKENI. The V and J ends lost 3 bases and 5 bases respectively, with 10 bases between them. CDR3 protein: CASSPGLGETQYF. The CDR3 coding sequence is TGTGCCAGCTCACCCGGTCTCGGGGAGACCCAGTACTTC.

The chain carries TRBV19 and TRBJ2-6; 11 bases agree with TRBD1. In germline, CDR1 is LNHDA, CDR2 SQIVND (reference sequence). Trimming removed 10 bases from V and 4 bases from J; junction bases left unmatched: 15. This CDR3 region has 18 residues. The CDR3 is CAISPQGQGVVGANVLTF. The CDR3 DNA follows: TGTGCCATTAGCCCCCAGGGACAGGGGGTAGTGGGGGCCAACGTCCTGACTTTC.

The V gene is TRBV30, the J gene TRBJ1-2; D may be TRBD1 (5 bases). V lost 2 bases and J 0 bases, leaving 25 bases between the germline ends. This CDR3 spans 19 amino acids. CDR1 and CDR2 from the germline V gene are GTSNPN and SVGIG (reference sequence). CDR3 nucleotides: TGTGCCTGGAGTCCCGGGACTTCACTCTTGGTCCTAGCTAACTATGGCTACACCTTC. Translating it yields CAWSPGTSLLVLANYGYTF.

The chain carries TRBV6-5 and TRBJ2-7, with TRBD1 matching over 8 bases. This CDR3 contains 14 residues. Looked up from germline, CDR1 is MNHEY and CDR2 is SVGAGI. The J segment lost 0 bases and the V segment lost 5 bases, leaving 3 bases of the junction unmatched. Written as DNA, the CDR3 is TGTGCCAGCAGTGCCAGGGGGCACTCCTACGAGCAGTACTTC. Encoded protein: CASSARGHSYEQYF.

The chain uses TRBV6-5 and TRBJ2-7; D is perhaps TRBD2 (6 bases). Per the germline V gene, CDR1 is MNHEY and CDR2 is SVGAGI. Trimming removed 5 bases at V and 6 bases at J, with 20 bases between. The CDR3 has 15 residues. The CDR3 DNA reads TGTGCCAGCAGTATCGGGACTGTTCTTATTGGCGAGCAGTACTTC. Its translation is CASSIGTVLIGEQYF.

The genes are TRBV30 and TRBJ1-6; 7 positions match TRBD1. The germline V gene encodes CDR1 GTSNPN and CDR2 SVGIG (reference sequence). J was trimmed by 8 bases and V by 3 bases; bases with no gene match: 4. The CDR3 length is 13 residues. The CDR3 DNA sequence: TGTGCCTGGAGAGCACAGGGGCATTCACCCCTCCACTTT. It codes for CAWRAQGHSPLHF.

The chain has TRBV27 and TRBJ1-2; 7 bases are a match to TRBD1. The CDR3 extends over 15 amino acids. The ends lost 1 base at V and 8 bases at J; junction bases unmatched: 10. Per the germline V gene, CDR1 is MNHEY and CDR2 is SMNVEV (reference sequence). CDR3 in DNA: TGTGCCAGCAGTTTATATCCGGGACAGCCGGGCGGCTACACCTTC. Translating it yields CASSLYPGQPGGYTF.

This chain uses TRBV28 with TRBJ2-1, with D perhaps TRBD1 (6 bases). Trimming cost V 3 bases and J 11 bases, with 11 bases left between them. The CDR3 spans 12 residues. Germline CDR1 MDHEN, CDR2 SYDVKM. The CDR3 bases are TGTGCCAGCAGTTTCTTGGGGGACAAGCAGTTCTTC. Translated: CASSFLGDKQFF. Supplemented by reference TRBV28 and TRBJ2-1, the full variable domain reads DVKVTQSSRYLVKRTGEKVFLECVQDMDHENMFWYRQDPGLGLRLIYFSYDVKMKEKGDIPEGYSVSREKKERFSLILESASTNQTSMYLCASSFLGDKQFFGPGTRLTVL.